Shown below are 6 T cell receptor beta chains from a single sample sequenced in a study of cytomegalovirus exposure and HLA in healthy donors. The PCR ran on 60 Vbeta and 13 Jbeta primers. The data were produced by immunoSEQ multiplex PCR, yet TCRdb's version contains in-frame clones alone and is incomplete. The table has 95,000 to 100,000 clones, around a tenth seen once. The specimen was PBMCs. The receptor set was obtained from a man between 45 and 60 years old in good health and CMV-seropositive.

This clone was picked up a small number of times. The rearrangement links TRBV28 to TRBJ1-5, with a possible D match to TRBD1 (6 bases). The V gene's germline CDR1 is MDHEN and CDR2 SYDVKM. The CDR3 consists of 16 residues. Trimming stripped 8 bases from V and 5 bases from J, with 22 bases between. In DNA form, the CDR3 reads TGTGCCAGCGTACATAAGAGGGGGTCCTCGGATCAGCCCCAGCATTTT. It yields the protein CASVHKRGSSDQPQHF.

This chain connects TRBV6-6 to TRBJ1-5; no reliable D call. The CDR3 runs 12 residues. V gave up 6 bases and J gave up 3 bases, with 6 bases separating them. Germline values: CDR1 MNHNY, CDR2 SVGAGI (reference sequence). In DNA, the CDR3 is TGTGCCAGCAGCCCTACCAATCAGCCCCAGCATTTT. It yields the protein CASSPTNQPQHF.

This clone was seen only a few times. The CDR3 region is CASSSRGVRPSAFF. The CDR3 nucleotides read TGTGCCAGCAGTTCACGGGGAGTGAGGCCATCAGCTTTCTTC. The chain joins TRBV6-5 to TRBJ2-1, with D possibly TRBD2 on 5 matching bases. V lost 4 bases and J 16 bases, leaving 23 bases between the germline ends. Germline V CDR1 and CDR2: MNHEY, SVGAGI. The CDR3 extends over 14 amino acids.

In DNA form, the CDR3 reads TGTGCCAGCAGCCCAGGGGGGACTAGCGATACAGAGACCCAGTACTTC. It is translated as CASSPGGTSDTETQYF. The V and J genes are TRBV5-8 and TRBJ2-5; 10 bases line up with TRBD2. CDR1 SGHTS and CDR2 YDEGEE come from the germline V gene. Unmatched junction bases numbered 10, after V lost 4 bases and J lost 4 bases. The CDR3 runs 16 residues.

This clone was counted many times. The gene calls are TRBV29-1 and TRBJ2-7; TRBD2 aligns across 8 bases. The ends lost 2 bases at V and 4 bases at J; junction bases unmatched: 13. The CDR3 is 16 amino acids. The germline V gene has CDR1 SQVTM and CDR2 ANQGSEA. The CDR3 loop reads CSVEILADPIRYEQYF. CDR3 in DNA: TGCAGCGTTGAAATACTAGCGGATCCCATTAGATACGAGCAGTACTTC.

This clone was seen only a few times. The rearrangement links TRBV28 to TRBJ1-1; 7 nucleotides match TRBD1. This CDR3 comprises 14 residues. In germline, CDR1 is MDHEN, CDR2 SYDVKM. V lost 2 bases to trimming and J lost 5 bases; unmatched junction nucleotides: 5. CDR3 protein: CASSLVRGRTEAFF. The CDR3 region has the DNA TGTGCCAGCAGTTTAGTCAGGGGGAGGACTGAAGCTTTCTTT.